This T cell receptor beta chain was identified in a study of graft-versus-host responses after intestinal transplantation. Study-wide context: Those transplanted obtained multivisceral, liver-intestinal, or isolated intestinal grafts. Every transplant recipient was induced with anti-thymocyte globulin, then maintained on tacrolimus and steroids for roughly 3 years.

The CDR3 runs to 13 residues. Profiling relied on immunoSEQ multiplex PCR, and the TCRdb table lists in-frame clones only, not all of them. The repertoire holds roughly 11,000 clones, approximately 93% seen once, with about 3.2% in the top ten. Specified time point: postoperative day 105 after intestinal transplantation (dayNNNN = postoperative day). This sequence originates from a human patient who received an intestinal transplant, so some T cells may come from the graft donor. The chain employs TRBV21-1 and TRBJ2-7. TRBV21-1 is assigned pseudogene status. This material consisted of PBMCs, taken 105 days after intestinal transplantation. The CDR3 nucleotides read TGTGCCAGCAGCCGCTTCTTTTACTACGAGCAGTACTTC. It translates to CASSRFFYYEQYF.